The T cell receptor (beta chain) described here comes from a study of cytomegalovirus exposure and HLA in healthy donors. The CDR3 totals 16 residues. CDR1 is SGHNT, CDR2 YENEEA, per germline. V dropped 5 bases and J dropped 3; count of bases not matched to a gene: 9. This clone was detected once. 60 Vbeta and 13 Jbeta primers were used in PCR. Some clones are missing from TCRdb's copy, which holds only in-frame ones; the method was immunoSEQ multiplex PCR. The table has fewer than 110,000 clones, approximately 81% seen once. This sequence joins TRBV11-3 and TRBJ2-7; 11 nucleotides align to TRBD1. The source is a young man in good health and CMV-seronegative. The specimen was PBMCs. CDR3 amino acids: CASSPSGQGGYYEQYF. The CDR3 DNA reads TGTGCCAGCAGCCCCTCGGGACAGGGGGGCTACTACGAGCAGTACTTC.